This T cell receptor (beta chain) is from a study of technical replicates of blood from a few donors. The repertoire was sequenced with immunoSEQ multiplex PCR; TCRdb's copy has only in-frame clones and lacks some. The sample shows approximately 92,000 clones, roughly 96% of them seen only once. V trimming: 0 bases; J trimming: 0 bases; junction bases outside the gene matches: 12. Germline loops: CDR1 ENHRY, CDR2 SYGVKD. This CDR3 spans 19 amino acids. The chain joins TRBV10-3 to TRBJ2-3, with 7 positions matching TRBD2. The TCR originated in a human donor in good health. Sequencing input: T cells isolated from PBMCs. The CDR3 DNA follows: TGTGCCATCAGTGAGTCGGCAGGAGCGGGAACTTGGAGCACAGATACGCAGTATTTT. It yields the protein CAISESAGAGTWSTDTQYF.